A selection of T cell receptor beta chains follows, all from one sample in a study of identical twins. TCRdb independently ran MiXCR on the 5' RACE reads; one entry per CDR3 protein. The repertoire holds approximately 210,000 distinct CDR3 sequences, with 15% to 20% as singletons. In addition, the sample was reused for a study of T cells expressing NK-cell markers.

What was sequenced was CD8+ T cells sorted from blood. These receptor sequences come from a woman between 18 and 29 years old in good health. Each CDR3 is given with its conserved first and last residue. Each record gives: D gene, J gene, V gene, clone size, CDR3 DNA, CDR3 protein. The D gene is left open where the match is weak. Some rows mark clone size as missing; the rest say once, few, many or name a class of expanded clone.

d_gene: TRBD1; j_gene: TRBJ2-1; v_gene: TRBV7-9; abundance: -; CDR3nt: TGTGCCAGCAGCCCAACTCAGGGGGAGTTCAATGAGCAGTTCTTC; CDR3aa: CASSPTQGEFNEQFF
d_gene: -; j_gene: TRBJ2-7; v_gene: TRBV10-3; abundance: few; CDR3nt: TGTGCCATCAGTTACCGCATGTGGTTCTCCCCCTACGAGCAGTACTTC; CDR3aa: CAISYRMWFSPYEQYF
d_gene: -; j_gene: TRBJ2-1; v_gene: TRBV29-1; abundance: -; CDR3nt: TGCAGCGTTGAAGCTACGGTCAATGAGCAGTTCTTC; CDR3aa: CSVEATVNEQFF
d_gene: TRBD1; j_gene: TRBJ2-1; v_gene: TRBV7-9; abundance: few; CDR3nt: TGTGCCAGCAGCCACCGGACAGGGGTCAATGAGCAGTTCTTC; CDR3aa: CASSHRTGVNEQFF
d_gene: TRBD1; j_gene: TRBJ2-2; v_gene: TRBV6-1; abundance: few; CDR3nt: TGTGCCAGCAGACTAACAGGGGCCGGGGAGCTGTTTTTT; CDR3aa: CASRLTGAGELFF
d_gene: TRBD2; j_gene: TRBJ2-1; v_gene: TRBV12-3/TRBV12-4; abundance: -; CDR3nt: TGTGCCAGCAGTCCTAGCGGGACCAGAAACAATGAGCAGTTCTTC; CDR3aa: CASSPSGTRNNEQFF
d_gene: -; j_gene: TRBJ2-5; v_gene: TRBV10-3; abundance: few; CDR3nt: TGTGCCATCAGGCTCGAGAACGAAGAGACCCAGTACTTC; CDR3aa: CAIRLENEETQYF
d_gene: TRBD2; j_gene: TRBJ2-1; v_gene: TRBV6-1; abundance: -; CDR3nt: TGTGCCAGCAGCAATAGCGGGAGGGAGTTGCATGAGCAGTTCTTC; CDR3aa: CASSNSGRELHEQFF
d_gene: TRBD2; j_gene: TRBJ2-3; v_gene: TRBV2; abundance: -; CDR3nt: TGTGCCAGCAAGCGGGAGGGGTCAGATACGCAGTATTTT; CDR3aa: CASKREGSDTQYF
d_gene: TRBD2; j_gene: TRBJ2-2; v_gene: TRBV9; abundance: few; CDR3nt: TGTGCCAGCAGCGCTACCTCTAGCGGGAGTGCCGGGGAGCTGTTTTTT; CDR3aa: CASSATSSGSAGELFF
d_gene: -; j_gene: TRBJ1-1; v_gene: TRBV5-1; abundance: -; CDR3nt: TGCGCCAGCAGCTTGGGCCCCGGGAGGGCCACTGAAGCTTTCTTT; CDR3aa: CASSLGPGRATEAFF
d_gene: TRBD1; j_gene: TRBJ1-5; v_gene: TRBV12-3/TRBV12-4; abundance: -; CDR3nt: TGTGCCAGCTCGGGGGAGGGGGCCCAACAGCCCCAGCATTTT; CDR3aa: CASSGEGAQQPQHF
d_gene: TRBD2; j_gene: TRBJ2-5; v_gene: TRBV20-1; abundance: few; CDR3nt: TGCAGTGCTAGAGTAGCGGGAGAGGGTGAGACCCAGTACTTC; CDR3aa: CSARVAGEGETQYF
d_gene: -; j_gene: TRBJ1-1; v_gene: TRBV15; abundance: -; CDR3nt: TGTGCCACCAGCAGGAAGGACAGAGCTTTCTTT; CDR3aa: CATSRKDRAFF
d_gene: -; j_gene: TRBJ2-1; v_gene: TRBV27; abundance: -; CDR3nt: TGTGCCAGCATTCGACCCTCTGGGGGTGAGCAGTTCTTC; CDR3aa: CASIRPSGGEQFF
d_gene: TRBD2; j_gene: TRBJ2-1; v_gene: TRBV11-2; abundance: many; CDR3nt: TGTGCCAGCAGCTTAGGTCTAGCGGTCTACAATGAGCAGTTCTTC; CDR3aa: CASSLGLAVYNEQFF
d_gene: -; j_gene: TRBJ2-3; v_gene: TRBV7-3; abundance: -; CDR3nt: TGTGCCAGCAGTCGCACTAGGGGGGAGGGTCCAGATACGCAGTATTTT; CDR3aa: CASSRTRGEGPDTQYF
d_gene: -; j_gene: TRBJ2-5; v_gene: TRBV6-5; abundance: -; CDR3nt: TGTGCCAGCAGTTACTTTACCGGAGGAGAGACCCAGTACTTC; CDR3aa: CASSYFTGGETQYF
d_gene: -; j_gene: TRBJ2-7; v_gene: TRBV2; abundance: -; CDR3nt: TGTGCCACCACCCCCTACTACTCCTACGAGCAGTACTTC; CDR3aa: CATTPYYSYEQYF
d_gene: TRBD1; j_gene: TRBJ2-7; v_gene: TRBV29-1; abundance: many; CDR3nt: TGCAGCGTTGAGGTCCGGGACAGGGTACGAGGCGAGCAGTACTTC; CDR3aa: CSVEVRDRVRGEQYF
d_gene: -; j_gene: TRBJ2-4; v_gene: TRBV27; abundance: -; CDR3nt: TGTGCCAGCAGGGGCAGGGAAGACATTCAGTACTTC; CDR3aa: CASRGREDIQYF
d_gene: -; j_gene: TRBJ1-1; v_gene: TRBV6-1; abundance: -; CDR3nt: TGTGCCAGCAGTGAACCAGGGTTTGGAACTGAAGCTTTCTTT; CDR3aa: CASSEPGFGTEAFF
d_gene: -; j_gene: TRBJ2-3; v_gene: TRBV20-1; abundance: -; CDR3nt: TGCAGTGCCGACAAGTGGGGCCGTGAAGGTTTAGATACGCAGTATTTT; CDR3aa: CSADKWGREGLDTQYF
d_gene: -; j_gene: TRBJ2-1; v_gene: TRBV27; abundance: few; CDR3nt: TGTGCCAGCAGTTTAGGAGGGGGCGACAATGAGCAGTTCTTC; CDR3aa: CASSLGGGDNEQFF
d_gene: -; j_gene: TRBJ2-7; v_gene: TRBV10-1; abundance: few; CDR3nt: TGCGCCAGCAGTGCTGGGGCAGCCTACGAGCAGTACTTC; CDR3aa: CASSAGAAYEQYF
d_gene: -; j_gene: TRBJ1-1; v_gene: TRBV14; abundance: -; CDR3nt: TGTGCCAGCAGCCAAGGCTACAGGGCGATGAACACTGAAGCTTTCTTT; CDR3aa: CASSQGYRAMNTEAFF
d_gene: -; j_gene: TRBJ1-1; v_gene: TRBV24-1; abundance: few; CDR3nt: TGTGCCACCAGAGCCCGGGGGACCGAGTTGGCTTTCTTT; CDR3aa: CATRARGTELAFF
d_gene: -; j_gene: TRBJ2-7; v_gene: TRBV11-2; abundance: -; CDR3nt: TGTGCCAGCAGCCCTGGAGGGGCTCTCTACGAGCAGTACTTC; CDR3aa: CASSPGGALYEQYF
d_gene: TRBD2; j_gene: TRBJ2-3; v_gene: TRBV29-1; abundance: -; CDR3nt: TGCAGCGTTGAAGCGACCCCGACTAGCGGGAGTAGGGATACGCAGTATTTT; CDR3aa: CSVEATPTSGSRDTQYF
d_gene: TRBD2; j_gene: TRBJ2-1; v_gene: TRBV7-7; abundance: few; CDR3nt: TGTGCCAGCAGCTCTAGCGGGAGGGCCGACAATGAGCAGTTCTTC; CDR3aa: CASSSSGRADNEQFF
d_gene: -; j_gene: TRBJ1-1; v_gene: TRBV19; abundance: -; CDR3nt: TGTGCCAGTAGTATAGCGGTCCAGAACACTGAAGCTTTCTTT; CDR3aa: CASSIAVQNTEAFF
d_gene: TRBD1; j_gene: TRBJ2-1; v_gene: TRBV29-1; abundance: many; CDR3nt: TGCAGCGTTGTAGCCGGGACAGGGAAAAATGAGCAGTTCTTC; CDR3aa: CSVVAGTGKNEQFF
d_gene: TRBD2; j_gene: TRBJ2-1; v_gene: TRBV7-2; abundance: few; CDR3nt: TGTGCCAGCAGCTTAAGGGGCAGCGGGGCCGTCAATGAGCAGTTCTTC; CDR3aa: CASSLRGSGAVNEQFF
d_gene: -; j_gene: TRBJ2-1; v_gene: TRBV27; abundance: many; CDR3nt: TGTGCCAGCAGTTCGTCCGGGAAACAGCAGTTCTTC; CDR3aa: CASSSSGKQQFF
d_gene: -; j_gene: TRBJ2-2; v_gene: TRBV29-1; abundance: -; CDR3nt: TGCAGCGCCCCGGGCCCGGCTCCTGGGGAGCTGTTTTTT; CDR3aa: CSAPGPAPGELFF
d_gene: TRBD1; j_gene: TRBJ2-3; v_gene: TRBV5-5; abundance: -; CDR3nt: TGTGCCAGCAGCGTGGGGACAGTCAACACAGATACGCAGTATTTT; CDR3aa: CASSVGTVNTDTQYF
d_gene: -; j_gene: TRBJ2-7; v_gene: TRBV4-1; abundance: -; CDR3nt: TGCGCCAGCAGCCAAGATACGACTGGGTACTACGAGCAGTACTTC; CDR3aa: CASSQDTTGYYEQYF